The 19 T cell receptor beta chains below were found in one sample sequenced in a study of cytomegalovirus exposure and HLA in healthy donors. The PCR was carried out with 60 Vbeta primers and 13 Jbeta primers. Generated by immunoSEQ multiplex PCR, the TCRdb table keeps only in-frame clones and is missing some. The table records about 160,000 clones, around 79% of them present only once. Sequencing was done on a sample of PBMCs. The receptor set was obtained from a man aged 35 to 55 in good health and CMV-seronegative.

This chain's CDR3 is CASSARQGQFF. The CDR3 nucleotides are TGTGCCAGCTCCGCTCGACAGGGACAGTTCTTC. The chain has TRBV21-1 and TRBJ2-1; TRBD1, as called in the table, went unchecked against the DNA. TRBV21-1 is shown as a pseudogene. The CDR3 consists of 11 residues.

The rearrangement uses TRBV6-1 and TRBJ2-7, with TRBD1 identical over 8 bases. This CDR3 spans 13 amino acids. Trimming cost V 6 bases and J 5 bases; bases outside gene matches: 6. CDR1 and CDR2 from the germline V gene are MNHNS and SASEGT. The CDR3 DNA sequence: TGTGCCAGCAGATTACAGGACAGGGACGAGCAGTACTTC. Its translation is CASRLQDRDEQYF.

The chain is built from TRBV5-1 and TRBJ2-3; TRBD2 is a possible D gene (6 bases). Germline V CDR1 and CDR2: SGHRS, YFSETQ. Trimming left V 3 bases short and J 0 bases short, with 14 bases between. The CDR3 is 16 amino acids. CDR3: CASSSRAGTSTDTQYF. CDR3 nucleotides: TGCGCCAGCAGCTCTCGCGCCGGGACTAGCACAGATACGCAGTATTTT.

Only one count was recorded for this clone. The chain has TRBV18 and TRBJ2-4; D remains unclear. The germline V and J ends were trimmed by 2 bases and 0 bases, with 8 bases remaining between them. Germline-derived CDR1 and CDR2 are KGHSH and LQKENI. The CDR3 spans 15 residues. This CDR3 reads CASSPGSGAKNIQYF. The CDR3 DNA reads as TGTGCCAGCTCACCAGGCTCAGGAGCCAAAAACATTCAGTACTTC.

The rearrangement links TRBV5-1 to TRBJ1-4, with a possible D match to TRBD1 (6 bases). The germline gives CDR1 SGHRS, CDR2 YFSETQ. CDR3 length equals 16 residues. Trimming shortened V by 2 bases and J by 6 bases, and 17 bases separated the two germline ends. In DNA form, the CDR3 reads TGCGCCAGCAGCTTAAACCCACAGGGAGTGGATGAAAAACTGTTTTTT. Amino acids: CASSLNPQGVDEKLFF.

The chain has TRBV5-1 and TRBJ2-1; possible D gene TRBD2, 7 bases. V was trimmed by 5 bases and J by 6 bases, leaving 18 bases between them. Germline values: CDR1 SGHRS, CDR2 YFSETQ. This CDR3 region has 15 residues. CDR3 loop: CASSESRGATNEQFF. In DNA form, the CDR3 reads TGCGCCAGCAGTGAGTCCCGGGGGGCTACCAATGAGCAGTTCTTC.

The chain has TRBV6-4 and TRBJ2-3; D is possibly TRBD2 (5 bases). V was pared by 6 bases and J by 0 bases, with 16 bases between. The germline gives CDR1 MRHNA, CDR2 SNTAGT. This CDR3 is built from 16 residues. The CDR3 loop is CASSRDGDYSTDTQYF. The CDR3 DNA is TGTGCCAGCAGCCGCGACGGGGATTATAGCACAGATACGCAGTATTTT.

The chain carries TRBV5-8 and TRBJ1-3, with D possibly matching TRBD1 (6 bases). V was cut by 0 bases and J by 2 bases, with 9 bases left in between. The CDR3 has 15 residues. Germline V CDR1 and CDR2: SGHTS, YDEGEE. Here the CDR3 DNA reads TGTGCCAGCAGCTTGGACGACAGGACTGGAAACACCATATATTTT. It is translated as CASSLDDRTGNTIYF.

The CDR3 DNA reads as TGTGCCTGGAGTTCTACCGCCACCCAGTACTTC. As protein: CAWSSTATQYF. The chain combines TRBV30 with TRBJ2-5; D not certain. The CDR3 runs to 11 residues. The germline V and J ends were trimmed by 2 bases and 8 bases, with 9 bases remaining between them. Germline V CDR1 and CDR2: GTSNPN, SVGIG (reference sequence).

This chain joins TRBV27 and TRBJ1-3; D is possibly TRBD1 (5 bases). The CDR3 spans 14 residues. The V end lost 6 bases, the J end lost 4 bases, and 13 bases lay between the germline ends. The germline V gene has CDR1 MNHEY and CDR2 SMNVEV (reference sequence). CDR3 in amino acids: CASRTGGSGNTIYF. The CDR3 DNA reads TGTGCCAGCAGGACGGGGGGTTCAGGAAACACCATATATTTT.

The chain joins TRBV7-2 to TRBJ2-1, with TRBD1 identical over 7 bases. Germline CDR1 is SGHTA and CDR2 is FQGNSA. The CDR3 totals 16 residues. Unmatched junction bases numbered 12, after V lost 3 bases and J lost 7 bases. CDR3 in DNA: TGTGCCAGCAGCTTCGCCGGGACAGTCCTTTTGAATGAGCAGTTCTTC. This sequence encodes CASSFAGTVLLNEQFF.

This chain uses TRBV7-3 with TRBJ2-1, with TRBD2 identical over 7 bases. V was clipped by 5 bases and J by 1 base; unmatched bases: 8. The CDR3 loop spans 16 amino acids. The V gene's germline CDR1 is SGHTA and CDR2 FQGTGA. CDR3 residues: CASSIYGGSSYNEQFF. CDR3 coding DNA: TGTGCCAGCAGCATATACGGGGGGTCGTCCTACAATGAGCAGTTCTTC.

The chain is built from TRBV4-3 and TRBJ2-2; D gene ambiguous. Looked up from germline, CDR1 is LGHNA and CDR2 is YSLEER. The V end was cut by 4 bases, the J end by 1 base, with 4 bases between. There are 13 residues in the CDR3. Here the CDR3 reads CASSPQNTGELFF. CDR3 DNA sequence: TGCGCCAGCAGCCCACAGAACACCGGGGAGCTGTTTTTT.

The chain uses TRBV27 and TRBJ1-4; possible D gene TRBD1, 5 bases. The CDR3 is made up of 15 amino acids. Per the germline V gene, CDR1 is MNHEY and CDR2 is SMNVEV (reference sequence). V dropped 5 bases and J dropped 9 bases, with 19 bases sitting between them. The CDR3 nucleotides read TGTGCCAGCAGTCCCCACACAGGCTATGAAAAAAAACTGTTTTTT. Translating gives CASSPHTGYEKKLFF.

In this sample, this clone turned up a few times. The chain recombines TRBV6-5 with TRBJ1-1, with D unresolved. Germline loops: CDR1 MNHEY, CDR2 SVGAGI. The CDR3 contains 13 residues. The germline V and J ends were trimmed by 8 bases and 0 bases, with 10 bases remaining between them. The CDR3: CASRSYMNTEAFF. CDR3 sequence (DNA): TGTGCCAGCCGTTCGTACATGAACACTGAAGCTTTCTTT.

The rearrangement uses TRBV6-5 and TRBJ1-4, with 9 bases lining up with TRBD1. Germline V lookup: CDR1 MNHEY, CDR2 SVGAGI. This CDR3 contains 16 residues. Unmatched junction bases numbered 9, after V lost 0 bases and J lost 10 bases. The CDR3 nucleotides are TGTGCCAGCAGTTACTCTCCACAGGGGGCGATCGGAAAACTGTTTTTT. Its protein is CASSYSPQGAIGKLFF.

This rearrangement joins TRBV19 to TRBJ2-7; D uncertain. This CDR3 has 13 amino acids. Germline loops: CDR1 LNHDA, CDR2 SQIVND (reference sequence). Trimming took off 8 bases at V and 2 bases at J, with 13 bases between the two ends. Here the CDR3 DNA reads TGTGCCAGTTCGACTCGGTCCCCCTACGAGCAGTACTTC. It yields the protein CASSTRSPYEQYF.

The chain combines TRBV19 with TRBJ2-5; D might be TRBD2 (6 bases). The end of the DNA is better explained by TRBJ2-7, so the J call may be wrong. The CDR3 is made up of 15 amino acids. The germline gives CDR1 LNHDA, CDR2 SQIVND (reference sequence). CDR3 coding DNA: TGTGCCAGTAGTATAGTGGAGGGGACCTCCTACGAGCAGTACTTC. This gives the protein CASSIVEGTSYEQYF.

J is TRBJ2-7 and V is TRBV6-1; 9 bases match TRBD2. The CDR3 is made up of 15 amino acids. After removal of 2 bases from V and 0 bases from J, the junction contained 2 bases not matched to a gene. Germline V gives CDR1 MNHNS, CDR2 SASEGT. CDR3 sequence: CASSEWGLASYEQYF. The CDR3 nucleotides are TGTGCCAGCAGTGAATGGGGACTAGCCTCCTACGAGCAGTACTTC.